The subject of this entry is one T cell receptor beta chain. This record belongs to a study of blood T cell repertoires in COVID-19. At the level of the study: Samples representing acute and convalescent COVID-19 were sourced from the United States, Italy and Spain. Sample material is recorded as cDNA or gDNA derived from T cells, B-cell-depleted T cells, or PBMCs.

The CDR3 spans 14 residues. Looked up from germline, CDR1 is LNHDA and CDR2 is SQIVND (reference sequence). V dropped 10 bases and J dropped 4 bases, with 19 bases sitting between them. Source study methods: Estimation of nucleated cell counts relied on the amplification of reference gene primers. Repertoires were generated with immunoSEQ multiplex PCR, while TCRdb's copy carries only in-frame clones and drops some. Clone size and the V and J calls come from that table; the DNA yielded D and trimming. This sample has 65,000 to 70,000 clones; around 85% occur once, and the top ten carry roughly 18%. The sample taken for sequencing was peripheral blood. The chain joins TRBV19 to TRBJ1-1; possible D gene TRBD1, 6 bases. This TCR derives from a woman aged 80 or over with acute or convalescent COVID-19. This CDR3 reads CATHSDSLGTEAFF. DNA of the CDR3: TGTGCCACCCATTCGGACAGTTTGGGCACTGAAGCTTTCTTT. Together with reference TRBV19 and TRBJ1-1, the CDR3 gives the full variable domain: DGGITQSPKYLFRKEGQNVTLSCEQNLNHDAMYWYRQDPGQGLRLIYYSQIVNDFQKGDIAEGYSVSREKKESFPLTVTSAQKNPTAFYLCATHSDSLGTEAFFGQGTRLTVV.